Each of the 12 T cell receptor beta chains below was sequenced from the same sample in a study of cytotoxic CD8 clonotypes in ibrutinib-treated CLL. This table comes from immunoSEQ multiplex PCR, and its TCRdb copy is limited to in-frame clones, with some not included. The sample has over 110,000 clones; 80% to 95% are singletons. This specimen consisted of PBMCs, obtained after 12 months of ibrutinib treatment. The receptors shown here come from a human donor with chronic lymphocytic leukemia.

The V call is TRBV19, the J call TRBJ2-7; 9 bases align to TRBD1. Germline V gene sequence: CDR1 LNHDA, CDR2 SQIVND (reference sequence). This CDR3 is 14 amino acids long. With 4 bases clipped from V and 3 bases from J, the junction kept 4 bases outside the gene matches. The CDR3: CASSTLDRGYEQYF. CDR3 nucleotide sequence: TGTGCCAGTAGTACCTTGGACAGGGGCTACGAGCAGTACTTC.

The J gene is TRBJ1-5, the V gene TRBV28; D possibly corresponds to TRBD1 (5 bases). The CDR3 has 15 residues. Trimming took off 7 bases at V and 0 bases at J, with 13 bases between the two ends. Germline CDR1 MDHEN, CDR2 SYDVKM. DNA of the CDR3: TGTGCCAGCATGGTGGGGGGGATTAGCAATCAGCCCCAGCATTTT. Its protein is CASMVGGISNQPQHF.

The rearrangement uses TRBV5-1 and TRBJ1-1, with 7 bases fitting TRBD1. Germline V gene data show CDR1 as SGHRS and CDR2 as YFSETQ. This CDR3 is 15 amino acids long. Losses at the gene ends were 0 bases for V and 5 bases for J; bases not matched to a gene: 7. Here the CDR3 DNA reads TGCGCCAGCAGCTTGGAGGCCTCAGGGGGGACTGAAGCTTTCTTT. Its protein product is CASSLEASGGTEAFF.

The V and J genes are TRBV7-9 and TRBJ2-7, with D possibly matching TRBD2 (6 bases). Germline CDR1 is SEHNR and CDR2 is FQNEAQ (reference sequence). With 4 bases removed from V and 7 bases from J, the gap between germline ends came to 14 bases. The CDR3 is 13 residues long. CDR3 in DNA: TGTGCCAGCAGCTGGGACTCATACAGGGAGCAGTACTTC. It yields the protein CASSWDSYREQYF.

This chain uses TRBV5-6 with TRBJ2-2; possibly TRBD1 for D (5 bases). Germline CDR1 SGHDT, CDR2 YYEEEE. The germline V and J ends were trimmed by 0 bases and 6 bases, with 15 bases remaining between them. The CDR3 runs 16 residues. The chain's CDR3 is CASSLAPQGGSGELFF. The CDR3 bases are TGTGCCAGCAGCTTGGCCCCTCAGGGTGGGTCCGGGGAGCTGTTTTTT.

This chain connects TRBV4-1 to TRBJ1-5, with D possibly TRBD1 on 6 matching bases. This CDR3 region has 16 residues. CDR1 is MGHRA and CDR2 is YSYEKL in the germline V gene. Between the trimmed V and J ends, which lost 8 bases and 0 bases, there was a span of 17 bases. The CDR3 nucleotides read TGCGCCAGCCAGAAGGACAGCGACAATAGCAATCAGCCCCAGCATTTT. This codes for CASQKDSDNSNQPQHF.

The CDR3 nucleotides read TGTGCCAGCAGTTTGGGGGCAAGCCGGGAGCTGTTTTTT. The encoded protein is CASSLGASRELFF. The chain links TRBV28 to TRBJ2-2; maybe TRBD1 (6 bases). CDR1 is MDHEN and CDR2 is SYDVKM in the germline V gene. The V end lost 3 bases, the J end lost 9 bases, and 11 bases lay between the germline ends. The length of the CDR3 is 13 residues.

The CDR3 spells CASSPSPSYNEQFF. In DNA, the CDR3 is TGCGCCAGCAGTCCATCCCCGTCATACAATGAGCAGTTCTTC. V gene TRBV10-1 combines with J gene TRBJ2-1; the D is unclear. The CDR3 length is 14 residues. Germline V CDR1 and CDR2: WNHNN, SYGVQD (reference sequence). V lost 5 bases and J 4 bases, leaving 12 bases between the germline ends.

The gene calls are TRBV6-4 and TRBJ2-2, with D uncertain. Looked up from germline, CDR1 is MRHNA and CDR2 is SNTAGT. Trimming took 3 bases from V and 0 from J, leaving 8 bases between them. The CDR3 covers 15 residues. The CDR3 protein is CASSEQYANTGELFF. CDR3 sequence (DNA): TGTGCCAGCAGTGAGCAGTACGCGAACACCGGGGAGCTGTTTTTT.

This chain joins TRBV6-6 and TRBJ2-7; 7 bases line up with TRBD1. The length of the CDR3 is 14 residues. The trim removed 4 bases at V and 4 bases at J, leaving 7 bases unmatched. Germline-derived CDR1 and CDR2 are MNHNY and SVGAGI (reference sequence). CDR3 residues: CASSWDRERYEQYF. CDR3 bases: TGTGCCAGCAGTTGGGACAGAGAACGGTACGAGCAGTACTTC.

V usage is TRBV28 and J usage is TRBJ1-1; no reliable D call. The CDR3 contains 16 residues. The germline CDR1 and CDR2 sequences are MDHEN and SYDVKM. The V gene lost 6 bases and the J gene lost 1 base, with 18 bases spanning the gap. The DNA for the CDR3 is TGTGCCAGCAGCAAGAATCAAAGGGCCGGGAACACTGAAGCTTTCTTT. Translating it yields CASSKNQRAGNTEAFF.

The rearrangement links TRBV27 to TRBJ2-2; D remains unclear. Germline CDR1 and CDR2: MNHEY and SMNVEV (reference sequence). The V gene lost 3 bases and the J gene lost 8 bases, with 4 bases spanning the gap. The CDR3 totals 11 residues. The CDR3 DNA reads TGTGCCAGCAGTTTTTCGGGGGAGCTGTTTTTT. Translation gives CASSFSGELFF.